The 3 T cell receptor beta chains reported below all come from one sample, sequenced in a study of early T cells in non-severe SARS-CoV-2 infection (dated by TCRdb to the early 2020s). Preparation of the library involved 5' RACE. Sequencing was performed on a NextSeq 500. TCRdb trimmed the raw reads at Q25, called clones with MiXCR and kept productive beta chains. Entries are consolidated by CDR3 protein sequence, retaining the most common genes and DNA. This sample lists 45,000 to 75,000 distinct CDR3 sequences; 8% to 9.5% were detected once. Under 20% of the sample lies in the top ten. The sample taken for sequencing was whole blood. Source of these receptors: an adult who was a healthcare worker with PCR-confirmed SARS-CoV-2 infection or an uninfected control (not recorded which).

This clonotype was seen many times. This sequence joins TRBV6-2 or TRBV6-3 and TRBJ2-7; 13 nucleotides line up with TRBD2. The trim removed 0 bases at V and 5 bases at J, leaving 7 bases unmatched. The germline V gene encodes CDR1 MNHEY and CDR2 SVGEGT. The CDR3 spans 17 residues. The CDR3 nucleotides read TGTGCCAGCAGTTACTCGATAGGACTAGCGGGAGTCCACGAGCAGTACTTC. This gives the protein CASSYSIGLAGVHEQYF.

This chain uses TRBV7-8 with TRBJ2-7; TRBD1 agrees at 9 bases. Per the germline V gene, CDR1 is SGHVS and CDR2 is FQNEAQ. V shed 0 bases, J shed 1 base, and the junction held 1 base outside the gene matches. The CDR3 sequence is 15 residues long. CDR3 nucleotide sequence: TGTGCCAGCAGCTTAGCGGGACAGGGTTCCTACGAGCAGTACTTC. Translating gives CASSLAGQGSYEQYF.

This clonotype was observed many times. The genes are TRBV19 and TRBJ2-2; D perhaps matches TRBD1 (5 bases). CDR1 and CDR2 from the germline V gene are LNHDA and SQIVND (reference sequence). The CDR3 consists of 14 residues. V dropped 11 bases and J dropped 1 base, with 14 bases sitting between them. CDR3 DNA: TGTGCCTCTAGAGAAACAGGGAACACCGGGGAGCTGTTTTTT. Translation gives CASRETGNTGELFF.